This TCR beta chain was retrieved from a study of OX40 agonist ivuxolimab in advanced cancers. The CDR3 is 17 residues long. V lost 1 base and J lost 5, with 20 bases in between. Germline lookup yields CDR1 MDHEN and CDR2 SYDVKM. Using immunoSEQ multiplex PCR, the repertoire was profiled, and TCRdb retains in-frame clones only, with some absent. Here the sample spans roughly 40,000 clones, roughly 90% being singletons. This specimen consisted of CD4+ or CD8+ T cells sorted from blood, obtained in a trial of the OX40 agonist ivuxolimab. The gene calls are TRBV28 and TRBJ1-2; possibly TRBD1 for D (5 bases). The receptor was derived from an adult with an advanced solid tumor such as melanoma, head and neck, liver or kidney cancer. The CDR3 loop is CASSLFPVRGAEYGYTF. CDR3 sequence (DNA): TGTGCCAGCAGTTTATTCCCCGTACGGGGCGCAGAATATGGCTACACCTTC.